Only a few counts were recorded for the clone carrying this T cell receptor beta chain. These data come from a study of T cells of healthy individuals. The CDR3 is made up of 14 amino acids. Trimming removed 6 bases from V and 4 bases from J; junction bases left unmatched: 7. Each CDR3 protein gets one entry after TCRdb re-called the 5' RACE reads with MiXCR. The sample contains about 82,000 distinct CDR3 sequences, approximately 5.4% of which appear only once. The chain employs TRBV12-3 or TRBV12-4 and TRBJ2-5, with TRBD1 matching 8 bases. This receptor was taken from a female donor in good health. The CDR3 region is CASRTGTGTETQYF. CDR3 DNA sequence: TGTGCCAGCAGAACCGGGACAGGAACAGAGACCCAGTACTTC.